These 8 T cell receptor beta chains share one sample of origin, sequenced in a study of blood T cell repertoires in COVID-19. Using immunoSEQ multiplex PCR, the repertoire was profiled, and TCRdb retains in-frame clones only, with some absent. The data contain hundreds of thousands of clones, 86% of them singletons. The sample comprised PBMCs or T cells enriched from blood (not recorded which). The origin of the receptors is a young man who had recovered from COVID-19.

This chain links TRBV6-5 with TRBJ1-1; D ambiguous. This CDR3 is 11 amino acids long. Germline V gives CDR1 MNHEY, CDR2 SVGAGI. The V end was cut by 9 bases, the J end by 10 bases, with 15 bases between. CDR3 sequence (DNA): TGTGCCAGTCTTACAGTGGGCCGAGCTTTCTTT. Residues: CASLTVGRAFF.

The rearrangement links TRBV14 to TRBJ2-7, with 9 bases matching TRBD2. The V gene's germline CDR1 is SGHDN and CDR2 FVKESK. J lost 3 bases, V lost 0 bases, and 6 bases had no gene match. The CDR3 runs 16 residues. As DNA, the CDR3 is TGTGCCAGCAGCCAAGAGATGGCGGGAGGGTTCTACGAGCAGTACTTC. It yields the protein CASSQEMAGGFYEQYF.

The V gene is TRBV15, the J gene TRBJ2-1; 7 bases agree with TRBD2. V lost 1 base to trimming and J lost 3 bases; unmatched junction nucleotides: 6. CDR1 and CDR2 from the germline V gene are LNHNV and YYDKDF (reference sequence). CDR3 length equals 16 residues. In DNA form, the CDR3 reads TGTGCCACCAGCAGAGGGGGCGGGGGAGTCTACAATGAGCAGTTCTTC. This sequence encodes CATSRGGGGVYNEQFF.

The chain is built from TRBV11-2 and TRBJ2-3, with 7 bases matching TRBD1. The CDR3 runs 13 residues. Trimming at V came to 8 bases and at J to 0 bases, leaving 2 bases not matched to a gene. CDR1 is SGHAT, CDR2 FQNNGV, per germline. The CDR3 spells CASGTASTDTQYF. The CDR3 coding sequence is TGTGCCAGCGGGACAGCTAGCACAGATACGCAGTATTTT.

This clone appeared a few times. The chain has TRBV5-6 and TRBJ2-3, with 10 nucleotides matching TRBD1. The germline CDR1 and CDR2 sequences are SGHDT and YYEEEE. The junction had 10 bases not matched to a gene; V was cut back by 3 bases and J by 0 bases. The CDR3 has 18 amino acids. CDR3 sequence: CASSSRWTGGVSTDTQYF. The CDR3, as DNA: TGTGCCAGCAGCTCAAGGTGGACAGGGGGGGTTAGCACAGATACGCAGTATTTT.

This chain joins TRBV4-1 and TRBJ2-7, with D unresolved. This CDR3 is built from 14 residues. V was clipped by 2 bases and J by 5 bases, with 13 bases between them. In germline, CDR1 is MGHRA, CDR2 YSYEKL. CDR3 sequence: CASSQTADWDEQYF. DNA of the CDR3: TGCGCCAGCAGCCAAACGGCTGACTGGGACGAGCAGTACTTC.

The chain employs TRBV27 and TRBJ1-1; D perhaps matches TRBD1 (6 bases). Trimming stripped 2 bases from V and 5 bases from J, with 12 bases between. The length of the CDR3 is 14 residues. Germline V gene sequence: CDR1 MNHEY, CDR2 SMNVEV (reference sequence). This CDR3 is CASSLRGGVTEAFF. As DNA, the CDR3 is TGTGCCAGCAGTTTAAGGGGGGGAGTTACTGAAGCTTTCTTT.

The chain joins TRBV20-1 to TRBJ1-5, with D maybe TRBD1 (5 bases). Trimming took 3 bases from V and 5 from J, leaving 17 bases between them. Germline loops: CDR1 DFQATT, CDR2 SNEGSKA (reference sequence). This CDR3 region has 15 residues. This chain's CDR3 is CSASWLRGYDQPQHF. The CDR3 bases are TGCAGTGCTAGTTGGTTGCGGGGCTATGATCAGCCCCAGCATTTT.